These 20 T cell receptor beta chains were sequenced from one sample in a study of blood T cell repertoires in COVID-19. The data were produced by immunoSEQ multiplex PCR, yet TCRdb's version contains in-frame clones alone and is incomplete. The table lists under 100,000 clones, 65% to 85% of them singletons. Sequenced material: peripheral blood. These receptors came from an elderly man with active or convalescent COVID-19.

V and J are TRBV7-9 and TRBJ2-7; D gene unclear. Trimming stripped 3 bases from V and 2 bases from J, with 11 bases between. CDR1 and CDR2 (germline): SEHNR, FQNEAQ (reference sequence). There are 14 residues in the CDR3. Written as DNA, the CDR3 is TGTGCCAGCAGCTTGCCGACATCTACCTACGAGCAGTACTTC. Protein product: CASSLPTSTYEQYF.

V gene TRBV14 combines with J gene TRBJ1-3; D ambiguous. This CDR3 region has 14 residues. CDR1 SGHDN and CDR2 FVKESK come from the germline V gene. Trimming left V 1 base short and J 14 bases short, with 18 bases between. The CDR3 DNA sequence: TGTGCCAGCAGCCAAGTGCAGAATCCCGCACGGGTATATTTT. As protein: CASSQVQNPARVYF.

This clone was counted only a few times. The chain is built from TRBV4-1 and TRBJ1-2, with 8 positions matching TRBD1. Unmatched junction bases numbered 9, after V lost 1 base and J lost 8 bases. The CDR3 length is 15 residues. Germline V CDR1 and CDR2: MGHRA, YSYEKL. CDR3 sequence (DNA): TGCGCCAGCAGCCAAGGAGGACAGGGAATTATAGGCTACACCTTC. Its translation is CASSQGGQGIIGYTF.

The chain couples TRBV9 to TRBJ2-2; 7 bases fit TRBD1. CDR1 is SGDLS, CDR2 YYNGEE, per germline. The J segment lost 0 bases and the V segment lost 4 bases, leaving 6 bases of the junction unmatched. CDR3 length equals 16 residues. CDR3 sequence: CASSPRTGTNTGELFF. The CDR3 nucleotides read TGTGCCAGCAGCCCAAGGACAGGAACGAACACCGGGGAGCTGTTTTTT. Looking up the rest from reference TRBV9 and TRBJ2-2 gives the full variable domain: DSGVTQTPKHLITATGQRVTLRCSPRSGDLSVYWYQQSLDQGLQFLIQYYNGEERAKGNILERFSAQQFPDLHSELNLSSLELGDSALYFCASSPRTGTNTGELFFGEGSRLTVL.

This clone appeared a few times. CDR3 region: CASTPQGENSNQPQHF. The DNA of the CDR3 is TGTGCCAGTACCCCCCAGGGGGAGAATAGCAATCAGCCCCAGCATTTT. The gene calls are TRBV19 and TRBJ1-5; 7 bases map to TRBD1. This CDR3 has 16 amino acids. CDR1 is LNHDA and CDR2 is SQIVND in the germline V gene (reference sequence). The V and J ends lost 7 bases and 0 bases, in that order; junction bases with no gene match: 9.

This CDR3 reads CATQRQGIANEQYF. In DNA, the CDR3 is TGTGCCACCCAACGACAGGGGATCGCCAACGAGCAGTACTTC. V is TRBV27 and J is TRBJ2-7; 8 bases agree with TRBD1. The junction had 13 bases not matched to a gene; V was cut back by 10 bases and J by 5 bases. Germline CDR1 and CDR2: MNHEY and SMNVEV (reference sequence). The length of the CDR3 is 14 residues.

The sample holds a few counts of this clone. V and J are TRBV5-6 and TRBJ2-7; perhaps TRBD1 as D (5 bases). CDR1 SGHDT and CDR2 YYEEEE come from the germline V gene. Trimming pared 2 bases from V and 0 bases from J, leaving 12 bases between. The CDR3 extends over 15 amino acids. The CDR3, as DNA: TGTGCCAGCAGCTTTGTGAGACAGAGCTCCTACGAGCAGTACTTC. Translated, it gives CASSFVRQSSYEQYF.

The rearrangement uses TRBV5-1 and TRBJ1-2; 8 nucleotides align to TRBD1. V lost 3 bases to trimming and J lost 3 bases; unmatched junction nucleotides: 10. This CDR3 has 16 residues. Germline V CDR1 and CDR2: SGHRS, YFSETQ. CDR3 protein: CASSSRPGGADYGYTF. The DNA for the CDR3 is TGCGCCAGCAGCTCCCGCCCAGGGGGCGCGGACTATGGCTACACCTTC. The full variable domain, rest sourced from reference TRBV5-1 and TRBJ1-2, is KAGVTQTPRYLIKTRGQQVTLSCSPISGHRSVSWYQQTPGQGLQFLFEYFSETQRNKGNFPGRFSGRQFSNSRSEMNVSTLELGDSALYLCASSSRPGGADYGYTFGSGTRLTVV.

This chain links TRBV9 with TRBJ1-3; maybe TRBD1 (6 bases). The V gene lost 0 bases and the J gene lost 2 bases, with 9 bases spanning the gap. CDR3 length equals 15 residues. Per germline, CDR1 SGDLS and CDR2 YYNGEE. The CDR3 sequence is CASSVGGGTGNTIYF. The CDR3 DNA reads as TGTGCCAGCAGCGTAGGGGGGGGCACTGGAAACACCATATATTTT.

The chain uses TRBV5-6 and TRBJ2-7, with 8 bases matching TRBD1. V shed 3 bases, J shed 4 bases, and the junction held 6 bases outside the gene matches. CDR1 SGHDT and CDR2 YYEEEE come from the germline V gene. The CDR3 runs 14 residues. The chain's CDR3 is CASSSTGVRYEQYF. CDR3 bases: TGTGCCAGCAGCTCGACAGGGGTTCGGTACGAGCAGTACTTC.

The gene calls are TRBV2 and TRBJ1-3; TRBD1 aligns across 8 bases. With V trimmed by 1 base and J by 10 bases, 6 bases remained unmatched. The CDR3 is 14 amino acids. Germline CDR1 reads SNHLY; CDR2 reads FYNNEI. This CDR3 is CASSEVRGQGTIYF. The CDR3 DNA sequence: TGTGCCAGCAGTGAAGTCAGGGGGCAGGGGACCATATATTTT.

V usage is TRBV6-6 and J usage is TRBJ1-4; D is undetermined. Per germline, CDR1 MNHNY and CDR2 SVGAGI (reference sequence). V lost 7 bases and J 0 bases, leaving 15 bases between the germline ends. This CDR3 contains 16 residues. CDR3 coding DNA: TGTGCCAGCAACGACGGGGTGGGGACAACTAATGAAAAACTGTTTTTT. It translates to CASNDGVGTTNEKLFF.

The V call is TRBV19, the J call TRBJ1-5; D is unclear. V was shortened by 8 bases and J by 5 bases, with 13 bases between the two germline ends. CDR1 is LNHDA and CDR2 is SQIVND in the germline V gene (reference sequence). The CDR3 contains 13 residues. CDR3 DNA: TGTGCCAGTTCCCCGGGTCGTGATCAGCCCCAGCATTTT. Amino acids: CASSPGRDQPQHF.

In this sample, this clone turned up once. The chain carries TRBV12-3 or TRBV12-4 and TRBJ1-5; a possible D gene is TRBD1 (5 bases). The V end lost 7 bases, the J end lost 1 base, and 8 bases lay between the germline ends. The CDR3 has 13 amino acids. As DNA, the CDR3 is TGTGCCAGCATGGGGGGGAGCAATCAGCCCCAGCATTTT. Translated, it gives CASMGGSNQPQHF.

The V call is TRBV2, the J call TRBJ2-3; 9 bases are shared with TRBD1. Trimming took 6 bases from V and 4 from J; bases not matched to a gene: 2. CDR3 length: 13 amino acids. In germline, CDR1 is SNHLY, CDR2 FYNNEI. The CDR3 reads CASRGQGSDTQYF. CDR3 DNA sequence: TGTGCCAGCAGGGGACAGGGATCAGATACGCAGTATTTT.

The chain is built from TRBV19 and TRBJ2-2, with D perhaps matching TRBD2 (5 bases). Trimming took 5 bases from V and 6 from J, leaving 25 bases between them. Per germline, CDR1 LNHDA and CDR2 SQIVND (reference sequence). This CDR3 is built from 18 residues. The CDR3 DNA reads TGTGCCAGTAGTTCCCCACGAGGGAGCGGATGGGGTCCCGGGGAGCTGTTTTTT. Translation gives CASSSPRGSGWGPGELFF.

The chain recombines TRBV10-3 with TRBJ1-4; 8 bases map to TRBD1. Germline loops: CDR1 ENHRY, CDR2 SYGVKD. This CDR3 is 19 amino acids long. With V trimmed by 0 bases and J by 0 bases, 9 bases remained unmatched. Here the CDR3 DNA reads TGTGCCATCAGTGAGTCGAGGGCAGGGGGCGAATCAACTAATGAAAAACTGTTTTTT. This sequence encodes CAISESRAGGESTNEKLFF.

The V call is TRBV2, the J call TRBJ2-5, with TRBD2 matching 7 bases. The CDR3 totals 15 residues. Per germline, CDR1 SNHLY and CDR2 FYNNEI. The V gene end was trimmed by 1 base and the J gene end by 1 base; junction bases not matched to a gene: 3. CDR3 sequence reads: CASSEGSGGQETQYF. CDR3 nucleotides: TGTGCCAGCAGTGAAGGTTCGGGGGGCCAAGAGACCCAGTACTTC.

The V gene is TRBV11-2, the J gene TRBJ2-7, with D perhaps matching TRBD2 (7 bases). Trimming removed 8 bases from V and 2 bases from J, with 13 bases in between. Germline V gene sequence: CDR1 SGHAT, CDR2 FQNNGV. CDR3 length: 13 amino acids. The CDR3 reads CASAAGATYEQYF. The CDR3 DNA reads as TGTGCCAGCGCCGCGGGGGCTACCTACGAGCAGTACTTC.

The gene calls are TRBV5-1 and TRBJ2-3; perhaps TRBD1 as D (6 bases). Trimming pared 1 base from V and 6 bases from J, leaving 15 bases between. The CDR3 consists of 15 residues. Germline CDR1 and CDR2: SGHRS and YFSETQ. The CDR3 sequence: CASSLWGERGDTQYF. The CDR3 DNA reads as TGCGCCAGCAGCTTGTGGGGCGAAAGGGGGGATACGCAGTATTTT.